The entry that follows covers one TCR beta chain sequence. What it binds is not known. These data come from a study of long-term antiretroviral therapy in people with HIV. Study-wide background: The 2015 immediate-ART recommendation was preceded by the earliest samples by about a decade. Study-wide findings and caveats: The study found narrower CDR3 length ranges in HIV repertoires than in controls.

The germline CDR1 and CDR2 sequences are MNHNS and SASEGT. V lost 4 bases and J lost 4, with 2 bases in between. This CDR3 contains 11 residues. This was the immunoSEQ v3.0 assay at survey level. Profiled with immunoSEQ multiplex PCR; TCRdb holds only in-frame clones, not every one. Of around 25,000 clones detected, around four fifths appear once; the ten largest clones hold just over 5%. The United States was where all participants with HIV were treated. The samples comprised about 0.85-11 million cryopreserved PBMC ahead of DNA extraction. The genes are TRBV6-1 and TRBJ1-3; D gene unclear. The sequence was obtained from a man between 18 and 29 years old with HIV. This specimen consisted of unsorted PBMCs, obtained 3 years after starting antiretroviral therapy. Here the CDR3 reads CASSGGNTIYF. As DNA, the CDR3 is TGTGCCAGCAGTGGAGGAAACACCATATATTTT.